The 2 T cell receptor beta chains below were found in one sample sequenced in a study of blood T cells in healthy people across ages. PCR was performed a second time for about 6 to 12 cycles using a sample-barcoded 5' primer and a J-beta primer mix. TCRdb ran MiXCR on the 5' RACE reads and lists one entry per CDR3 protein. The sample carries 1.6 million or so distinct CDR3 sequences, 30% to 35% recorded once. The sample comprised blood. These receptors originate from a woman between 25 and 40 years old in good health.

The chain employs TRBV3-1 and TRBJ2-1; a weak D match, TRBD2 (6 bases). The CDR3 runs 16 residues. Germline lookup yields CDR1 LGHDT and CDR2 YNNKEL (reference sequence). V lost 0 bases, J lost 6 bases, and 15 bases lay in between. The CDR3 protein is CASSQDGGSAGNEQFF. The DNA of the CDR3 is TGTGCCAGCAGCCAAGATGGGGGGAGTGCCGGCAATGAGCAGTTCTTC.

There are a few counts of this clonotype. CDR3 sequence: CSARDRNGDLYNEQFF. In DNA, the CDR3 is TGCAGTGCTAGAGATCGGAACGGGGATCTATACAATGAGCAGTTCTTC. The V call is TRBV20-1, the J call TRBJ2-1; perhaps TRBD2 as D (5 bases). Looked up from germline, CDR1 is DFQATT and CDR2 is SNEGSKA (reference sequence). V was cut by 0 bases and J by 4 bases, with 16 bases left in between. This CDR3 comprises 16 residues.